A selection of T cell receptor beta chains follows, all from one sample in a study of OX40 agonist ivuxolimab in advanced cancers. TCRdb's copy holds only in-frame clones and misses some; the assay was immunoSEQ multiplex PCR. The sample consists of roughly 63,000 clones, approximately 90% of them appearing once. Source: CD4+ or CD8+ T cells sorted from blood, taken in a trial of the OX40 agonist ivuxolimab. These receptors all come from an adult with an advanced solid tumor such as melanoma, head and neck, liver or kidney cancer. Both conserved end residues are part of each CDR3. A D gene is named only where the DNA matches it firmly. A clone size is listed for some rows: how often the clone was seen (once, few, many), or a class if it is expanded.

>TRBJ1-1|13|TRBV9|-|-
TGTGCCAGCAGCGTAGTTCGGGAAACTGAAGCTTTCTTT
CASSVVRETEAFF
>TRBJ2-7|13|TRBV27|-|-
TGTGCCAGCAGTCCCCGGTCCGCCGGCGAGCAGTACTTC
CASSPRSAGEQYF
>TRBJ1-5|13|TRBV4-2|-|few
TGTGCCAGCAGCCAAGACCCCGAGGGGGTAGAGCATTTT
CASSQDPEGVEHF
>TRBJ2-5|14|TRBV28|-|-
TGTGCCAGCAGTTTTGGAGGGGGAAGAGAGACCCAGTACTTC
CASSFGGGRETQYF
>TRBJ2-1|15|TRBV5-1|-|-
TGCGCCAGCACGTCTACGGGACCCCTCTACAATGAGCAGTTCTTC
CASTSTGPLYNEQFF
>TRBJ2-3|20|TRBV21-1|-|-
TGTGCCAGCAGCAAAGAATTCAGGACTAGCGGGTTAACGGTGGCAGATACGCAGTATTTT
CASSKEFRTSGLTVADTQYF
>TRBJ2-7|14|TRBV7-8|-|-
TGTGCCAGCAGCCGGGACGGGTTTTCCTACGAGCAGTACTTC
CASSRDGFSYEQYF
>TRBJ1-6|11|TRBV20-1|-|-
TGCAGTGCTAGAGATCAGTCACCCCTCCACTTT
CSARDQSPLHF
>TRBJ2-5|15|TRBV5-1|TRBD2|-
TGCGCCAGCAGCCCGTCCGGGACTAGTTTAGAGACCCAGTACTTC
CASSPSGTSLETQYF
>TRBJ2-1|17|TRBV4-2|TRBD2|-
TGTGCCAGCAGCCAAAGGGGCGGGACTAGCTCCTACAATGAGCAGTTCTTC
CASSQRGGTSSYNEQFF